The 2 T cell receptor beta chains in this list originate from one sample, sequenced in a study of blood T cell repertoires in COVID-19. Produced via immunoSEQ multiplex PCR; TCRdb's table is partial and in-frame only. Among over 110,000 clones, 88% were seen once, and the ten largest hold roughly 28%. Material for sequencing was peripheral blood. These receptors came from a human donor in a cohort sampled during active COVID-19.

CDR3 nucleotide sequence: TGTGCCAGCAGCCCCCATGAGCGGGAGACCACAGATACGCAGTATTTT. Encoded protein: CASSPHERETTDTQYF. The chain combines TRBV9 with TRBJ2-3; 8 positions agree with TRBD2. This CDR3 region has 16 residues. Trimming at V came to 4 bases and at J to 2 bases, leaving 9 bases not matched to a gene. The germline CDR1 and CDR2 sequences are SGDLS and YYNGEE.

The chain couples TRBV5-1 to TRBJ2-5; 12 bases agree with TRBD2. With 7 bases clipped from V and 5 bases from J, the junction kept 9 bases outside the gene matches. The V gene's germline CDR1 is SGHRS and CDR2 YFSETQ. The CDR3 extends over 15 amino acids. In DNA, the CDR3 is TGCGCCAGCGGCGCTAGCGGGGGGGCTCGGGAGACCCAGTACTTC. This gives the protein CASGASGGARETQYF.